The clone carrying this TCR beta chain has only a few counts. This CDR3 spans 13 amino acids. CDR1 is KGHSH and CDR2 is LQKENI in the germline V gene. Trimming removed 6 bases at V and 8 bases at J, with 16 bases between. Preparation of the TCRbeta library used unique molecular identifiers. TCRdb ran MiXCR on the PCR reads and lists one entry per CDR3 protein. The sample lists a few hundred thousand distinct CDR3 sequences, over 10% occurring once. This sample is part of a study of T-cell reconstitution after alpha-beta-depleted transplantation in children. The starting material was PBMCs, mostly from graft donor cells, obtained 360 days after TCRalphabeta/CD19-depleted stem cell transplant. The V and J genes are TRBV18 and TRBJ1-2, with D unresolved. The source of this sequence is a male patient younger than 18 who had a stem cell transplant for acute myeloid leukemia, so the T cells may come from the graft donor. In DNA, the CDR3 is TGTGCCAGCTCCCCAAGGGAATTTCAAGGCTACACCTTC. As protein: CASSPREFQGYTF.